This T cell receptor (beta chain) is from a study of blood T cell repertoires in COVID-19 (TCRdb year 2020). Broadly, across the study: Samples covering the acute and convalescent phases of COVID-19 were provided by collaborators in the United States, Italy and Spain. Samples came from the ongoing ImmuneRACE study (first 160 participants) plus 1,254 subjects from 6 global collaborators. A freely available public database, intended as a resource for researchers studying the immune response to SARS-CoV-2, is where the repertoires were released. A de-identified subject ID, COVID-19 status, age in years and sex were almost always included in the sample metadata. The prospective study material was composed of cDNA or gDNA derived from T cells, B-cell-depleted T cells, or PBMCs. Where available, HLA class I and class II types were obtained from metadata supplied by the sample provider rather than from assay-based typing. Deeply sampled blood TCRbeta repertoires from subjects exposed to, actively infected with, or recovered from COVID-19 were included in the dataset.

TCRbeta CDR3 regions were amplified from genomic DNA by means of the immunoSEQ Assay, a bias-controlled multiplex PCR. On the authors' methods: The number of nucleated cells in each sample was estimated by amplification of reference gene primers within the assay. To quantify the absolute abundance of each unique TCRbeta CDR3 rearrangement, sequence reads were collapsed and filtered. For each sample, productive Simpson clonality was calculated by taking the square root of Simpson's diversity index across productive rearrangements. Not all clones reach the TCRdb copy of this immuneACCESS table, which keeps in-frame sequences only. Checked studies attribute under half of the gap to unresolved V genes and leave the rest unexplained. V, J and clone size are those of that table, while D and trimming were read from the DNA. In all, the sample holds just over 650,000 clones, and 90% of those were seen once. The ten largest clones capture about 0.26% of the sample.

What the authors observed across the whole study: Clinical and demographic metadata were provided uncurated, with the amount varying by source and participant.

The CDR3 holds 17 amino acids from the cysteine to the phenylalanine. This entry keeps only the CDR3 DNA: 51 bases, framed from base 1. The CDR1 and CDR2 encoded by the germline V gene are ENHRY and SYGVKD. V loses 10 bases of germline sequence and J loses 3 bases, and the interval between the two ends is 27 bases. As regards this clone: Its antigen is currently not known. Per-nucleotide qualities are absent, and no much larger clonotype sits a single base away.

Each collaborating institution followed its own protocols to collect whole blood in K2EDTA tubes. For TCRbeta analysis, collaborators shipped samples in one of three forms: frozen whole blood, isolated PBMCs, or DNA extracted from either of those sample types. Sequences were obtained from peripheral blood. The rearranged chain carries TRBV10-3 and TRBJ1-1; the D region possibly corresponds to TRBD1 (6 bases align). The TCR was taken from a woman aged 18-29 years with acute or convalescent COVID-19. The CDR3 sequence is CATMFTGFPSRDTEAFF. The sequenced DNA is TGTGCCACCATGTTTACAGGGTTCCCTTCCCGGGACACTGAAGCTTTCTTT.